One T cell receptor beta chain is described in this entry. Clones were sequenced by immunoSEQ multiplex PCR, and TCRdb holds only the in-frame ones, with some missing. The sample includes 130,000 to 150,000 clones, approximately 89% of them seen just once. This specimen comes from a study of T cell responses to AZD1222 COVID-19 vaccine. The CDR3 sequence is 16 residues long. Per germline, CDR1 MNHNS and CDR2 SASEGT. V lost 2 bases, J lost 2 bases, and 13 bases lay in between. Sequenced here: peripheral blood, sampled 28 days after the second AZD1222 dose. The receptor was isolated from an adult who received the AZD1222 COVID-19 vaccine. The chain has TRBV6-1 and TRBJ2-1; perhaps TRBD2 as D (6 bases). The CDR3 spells CASSESWGTAYNEQFF. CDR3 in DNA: TGTGCCAGCAGTGAAAGTTGGGGGACTGCCTACAATGAGCAGTTCTTC.